The source of this T cell receptor beta chain is a study of T-cell memory formation after mild COVID-19. TCRdb re-called the 5' RACE reads with MiXCR, one entry per CDR3 protein. Among approximately 500,000 distinct CDR3 sequences, about 23% were seen once, and the ten largest hold 9.5% to 15%. Germline assignment: CDR1 MGHRA and CDR2 YSYEKL. V was clipped by 3 bases and J by 7 bases, with 10 bases between them. CDR3 length equals 12 residues. Sequences were obtained from PBMCs or a T cell subset sorted from them (not recorded which). The sequence was obtained from an adult woman who had mild COVID-19 (a few samples of this study predate the infection). Cell type and time point are not known. The V and J genes are TRBV4-1 and TRBJ2-7, with D possibly TRBD2 on 5 matching bases. DNA of the CDR3: TGCGCCAGCAGCCATCTACGCGGGGAGCAGTACTTC. Its protein is CASSHLRGEQYF.